A selection of T cell receptor beta chains follows, all from one sample in a study of CD8+ T cells in alopecia areata. TCRdb keeps only in-frame clones here, not all; method: immunoSEQ multiplex PCR. The table shows about 110,000 clones, with about 50% occurring only once. Sequenced input: NKG2D-low CD8+ T cells sorted from blood. All receptors come from a human donor with alopecia areata. CDR3s include the opening cysteine and the closing phenylalanine or tryptophan. A D gene is named only where the DNA matches it firmly. Only part of the rows carry a size: once, few, many, or a class if the clone is expanded.

size: once; V: TRBV7-8; J: TRBJ2-2; D: TRBD2; length: 15; CDR3: CASSPREGENGELFF; DNA: TGTGCCAGCAGCCCTCGGGAGGGGGAAAACGGGGAGCTGTTTTTT
size: .; V: TRBV10-3; J: TRBJ2-1; D: .; length: 16; CDR3: CAISETKGQIGDEQFF; DNA: TGTGCCATCAGCGAAACCAAAGGACAGATCGGCGATGAGCAGTTCTTC
size: few; V: TRBV9; J: TRBJ2-2; D: TRBD2; length: 15; CDR3: CASSVGTSVTGELFF; DNA: TGTGCCAGCAGCGTCGGAACTAGCGTCACCGGGGAGCTGTTTTTT
size: few; V: TRBV15; J: TRBJ1-2; D: TRBD1; length: 16; CDR3: CATSSDKGQANYGYTF; DNA: TGTGCCACCAGCAGTGACAAGGGACAGGCGAACTATGGCTACACCTTC
size: .; V: TRBV6-6; J: TRBJ1-5; D: .; length: 14; CDR3: CASRGQGPNQPQHF; DNA: TGTGCCAGCAGGGGGCAGGGACCAAATCAGCCCCAGCATTTT
size: few; V: TRBV4-2; J: TRBJ2-3; D: .; length: 14; CDR3: CASSPGSGTDTQYF; DNA: TGTGCCAGCAGCCCGGGTAGCGGCACAGATACGCAGTATTTT
size: .; V: TRBV6-5; J: TRBJ2-4; D: TRBD1; length: 15; CDR3: CASSPGQGAKNIQYF; DNA: TGTGCCAGCAGCCCGGGACAGGGAGCCAAAAACATTCAGTACTTC
size: .; V: TRBV6-1; J: TRBJ2-1; D: .; length: 13; CDR3: CASSQGSYNEQFF; DNA: TGTGCCAGCAGTCAGGGCTCCTACAATGAGCAGTTCTTC
size: once; V: TRBV4-1; J: TRBJ2-7; D: TRBD1; length: 16; CDR3: CASSQDIDRGGYEQYF; DNA: TGCGCCAGCAGCCAAGATATCGACAGGGGGGGCTACGAGCAGTACTTC
size: .; V: TRBV13; J: TRBJ2-1; D: .; length: 12; CDR3: CASSSRTTEQFF; DNA: TGTGCCAGCAGCTCACGGACGACTGAGCAGTTCTTC
size: .; V: TRBV7-6; J: TRBJ1-1; D: TRBD1; length: 15; CDR3: CASSTTTGATGEAFF; DNA: TGTGCCAGCAGTACTACAACAGGGGCCACCGGGGAAGCTTTCTTT
size: few; V: TRBV28; J: TRBJ2-1; D: .; length: 12; CDR3: CASSFGNNEQFF; DNA: TGTGCCAGCAGTTTCGGGAACAATGAGCAGTTCTTC
size: .; V: TRBV2; J: TRBJ2-7; D: .; length: 11; CDR3: CASSGNYEQYF; DNA: TGTGCCAGCAGTGGCAACTACGAGCAGTACTTC
size: many; V: TRBV7-2; J: TRBJ1-1; D: .; length: 12; CDR3: CASSPPGWEAFF; DNA: TGTGCCAGCAGCCCTCCCGGCTGGGAAGCTTTCTTT
size: once; V: TRBV2; J: TRBJ1-1; D: .; length: 12; CDR3: CASSEGQVPAFF; DNA: TGTGCCAGCAGTGAAGGGCAGGTGCCGGCTTTCTTT
size: .; V: TRBV7-9; J: TRBJ2-1; D: .; length: 13; CDR3: CASSLGYVHEQFF; DNA: TGTGCCAGCAGCTTAGGATATGTGCATGAGCAGTTCTTC
size: .; V: TRBV7-6; J: TRBJ2-2; D: .; length: 12; CDR3: CASSLVGGELFF; DNA: TGTGCCAGCAGCTTAGTCGGCGGGGAGCTGTTTTTT
size: .; V: TRBV5-4; J: TRBJ2-3; D: .; length: 12; CDR3: CASSLEGDTQYF; DNA: TGTGCCAGCAGCTTGGAGGGGGATACGCAGTATTTT
size: .; V: TRBV29-1; J: TRBJ2-5; D: .; length: 14; CDR3: CSVEDRLRASTQYF; DNA: TGCAGCGTTGAAGATAGGTTACGGGCGTCGACCCAGTACTTC
size: .; V: TRBV29-1; J: TRBJ2-7; D: .; length: 15; CDR3: CSVVAQGLGYYEQYF; DNA: TGCAGCGTTGTAGCACAGGGTCTAGGGTACTACGAGCAGTACTTC
size: .; V: TRBV30; J: TRBJ2-2; D: TRBD2; length: 20; CDR3: CAWSVPWREGRQPNTGELFF; DNA: TGTGCCTGGAGTGTACCTTGGCGGGAGGGCCGACAACCGAACACCGGGGAGCTGTTTTTT
size: medium-sized; V: TRBV7-9; J: TRBJ1-1; D: .; length: 15; CDR3: CASSGAQGLNTEAFF; DNA: TGTGCCAGCAGCGGAGCACAGGGTCTGAACACTGAAGCTTTCTTT
size: .; V: TRBV29-1; J: TRBJ2-7; D: TRBD2; length: 14; CDR3: CSVEVEREGTEQYF; DNA: TGCAGCGTTGAGGTTGAGCGGGAGGGCACCGAGCAGTACTTC
size: once; V: TRBV5-4; J: TRBJ2-1; D: .; length: 12; CDR3: CASSLLGDEQFF; DNA: TGTGCCAGCAGCCTACTGGGGGATGAGCAGTTCTTC
size: .; V: TRBV6-6; J: TRBJ2-1; D: .; length: 12; CDR3: CASSPISNEQFF; DNA: TGTGCCAGCAGCCCTATTAGCAATGAGCAGTTCTTC
size: .; V: TRBV5-1; J: TRBJ2-1; D: TRBD1; length: 15; CDR3: CASSPAGTAYNEQFF; DNA: TGCGCCAGCAGCCCGGCCGGGACAGCATACAATGAGCAGTTCTTC
size: .; V: TRBV7-8; J: TRBJ2-7; D: TRBD2; length: 14; CDR3: CASTNSGRFYEQYF; DNA: TGTGCCAGCACCAACAGCGGGAGGTTCTACGAGCAGTACTTC
size: .; V: TRBV7-2; J: TRBJ2-5; D: TRBD2; length: 17; CDR3: CASSYGTSGRLGETQYF; DNA: TGTGCCAGCAGCTACGGGACTAGCGGGAGGTTAGGAGAGACCCAGTACTTC
size: .; V: TRBV5-6; J: TRBJ1-5; D: .; length: 15; CDR3: CASSLGGSYNQPQHF; DNA: TGTGCCAGCAGCTTGGGAGGCAGTTACAATCAGCCCCAGCATTTT
size: .; V: TRBV7-6; J: TRBJ2-7; D: .; length: 12; CDR3: CASSLNYHEQYF; DNA: TGTGCCAGCAGCTTAAATTACCACGAGCAGTACTTC
size: .; V: TRBV29-1; J: TRBJ2-1; D: .; length: 13; CDR3: CSVETGIDNEQFF; DNA: TGCAGCGTTGAAACCGGGATAGACAATGAGCAGTTCTTC
size: few; V: TRBV28; J: TRBJ1-5; D: TRBD1; length: 15; CDR3: CASSILQGLDQPQHF; DNA: TGTGCCAGCAGTATCCTACAGGGGCTGGATCAGCCCCAGCATTTT